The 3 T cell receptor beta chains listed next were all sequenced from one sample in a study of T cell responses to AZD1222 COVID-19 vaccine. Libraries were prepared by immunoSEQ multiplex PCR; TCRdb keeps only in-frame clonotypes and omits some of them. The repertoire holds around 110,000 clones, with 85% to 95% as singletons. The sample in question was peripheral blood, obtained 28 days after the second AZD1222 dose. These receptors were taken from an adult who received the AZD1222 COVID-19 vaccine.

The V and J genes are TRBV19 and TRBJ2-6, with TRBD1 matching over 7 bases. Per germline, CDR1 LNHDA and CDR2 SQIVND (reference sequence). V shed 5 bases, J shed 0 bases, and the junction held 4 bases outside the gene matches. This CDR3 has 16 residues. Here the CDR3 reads CASSEGATSGANVLTF. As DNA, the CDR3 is TGTGCCAGTAGTGAGGGGGCCACCTCTGGGGCCAACGTCCTGACTTTC.

CDR3 DNA sequence: TGTGCCAGCAGCTCCGGGAATGGCTACACCTTC. Residues: CASSSGNGYTF. The chain has TRBV7-9 and TRBJ1-2; D unresolved. This CDR3 is built from 11 residues. Trimming cost V 4 bases and J 6 bases, with 6 bases left between them. The germline V gene has CDR1 SEHNR and CDR2 FQNEAQ (reference sequence).

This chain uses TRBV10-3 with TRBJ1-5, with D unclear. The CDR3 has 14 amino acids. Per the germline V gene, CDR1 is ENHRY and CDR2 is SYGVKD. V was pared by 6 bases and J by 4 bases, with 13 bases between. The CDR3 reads CAISPGGRNQPQHF. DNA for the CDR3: TGTGCCATCAGCCCAGGCGGTCGAAATCAGCCCCAGCATTTT.